The TCR beta chain described here comes from a study of blood T cells in healthy people across ages (dated by TCRdb to 2013 to 2016). Looking at the study overall: In model experiments, template switching captured roughly one uniquely barcoded TCR beta cDNA molecule for every two T cells. To avoid experimental bias, donors of different ages were distributed randomly across sequencing lanes. The study analyzed two additional independent replicas of 1 million unique cDNA reads from the same blood draw for two donors, one aged 18 to 30 and one aged 80 or older. The study measured age-related changes in TCR beta repertoire diversity using deep sequencing normalized with unique cDNA molecular identifiers. The donors were divided into four age groups: young (average approximately 17 years), middle-aged (approximately 42), aged (about 56) and long-lived (about 84).

The library was built by means of 5' RACE. For sequencing, an Illumina HiSeq 2500 was employed. A second roughly 7 to 11 cycle PCR used a sample-barcoded 5' primer and a J-beta primer mix. A unique molecular identifier was introduced onto each TCR beta cDNA molecule by a template-switch 5' adaptor carrying 12 random nucleotides. At least 3 million CDR3-containing paired-end reads were obtained from each sample. First-strand cDNA synthesis was performed from all RNA using the Mint cDNA synthesis kit, with priming by a TRBC-specific oligonucleotide. Following uracil-DNA glycosylase treatment, a first 18-cycle PCR with universal primers M1SS and BC2_uni_R was performed on all cDNA. The authors processed their data as follows. Normalization of each sample was performed by random selection of 1 million high-quality reads, each carrying a distinct molecular identifier. Reads with shared molecular identifiers were discarded instead of being binned into consensus sequences. MiTCR, run with a Q25 quality threshold and the strictest error-elimination algorithm, handled CDR3 identification, clonotype clustering and error correction. A nonparametric unseen species model using Euler transformation provided a lower-bound estimate of total TCR beta diversity. TCRdb reworked the public reads: Q25 trimming with fastp, MiXCR clone assembly, productive beta chains retained. One record per CDR3 amino acid sequence lists the most common genes and DNA. The V and J calls reflect TCRdb's pipeline rather than the authors' work. The sample table records approximately 800,000 distinct CDR3 sequences; roughly 53% of these occur just once. The ten largest clones capture roughly two fifths of the sample.

The donors were roughly 39 Caucasian individuals from Russia, aged roughly 6 to 95 years, who were systemically healthy. Each donor gave about 9.2 milliliters of peripheral blood, drawn into EDTA-treated Vacutainer tubes. Ficoll-Paque density-gradient centrifugation was used to isolate PBMCs, with at least 6 million obtained per sample. Total RNA was extracted from PBMCs with Trizol reagent, with at least 5 micrograms obtained per sample. For every donor, an aliquot of PBMCs went through flow cytometry to measure the percentages of naive CD45RAhigh/CD27high T cells. Overall study results and their limits: Since profiling was done on bulk unsorted PBMCs, naive and antigen-experienced compartments could not be conclusively compared. Observed TCR beta diversity per million T cells fell roughly linearly with age, and a significant reduction was already apparent by age around 44. Total diversity estimates from one million sequenced T cells were considered lower bounds and underestimates. Compared with the aged group, the long-lived group had more naive CD4+ T cells, fewer expanded clones and increased TCR diversity, suggesting age selection. Because donor CMV infection status was unknown, age-related changes in expanded clonotypes were potentially confounded. There was a strong correlation between observed TCR beta diversity and the percentage of naive T cells measured by flow cytometry.

Spanning cysteine to phenylalanine, the CDR3 consists of 17 amino acids. Here the CDR3 DNA is all that survives: 51 bases in frame from base 1. CDR1 and CDR2 (MGHRA, YSYEKL) derive from the germline V gene. Relative to germline, V is 3 bases shorter and J is 0 bases shorter, with 18 bases between their ends. A few counts support this clonotype. Its antigen is currently not known. Nothing much larger sits one base from this clone, and base qualities are not available. The chain is made from TRBV4-1 and TRBJ2-7, with the D gene not clear enough to name. This TCR was sampled from a man at least 80 years old in good health. Sequencing input: blood. Read as DNA, the sequence is TGCGCCAGCAGCCAGGCCCTATTCAGAAGGCCCTCCTACGAGCAGTACTTC. Its protein product is CASSQALFRRPSYEQYF.